This TCR beta chain was captured by sequencing in a study of shared clonotypes between healthy human individuals. Study-level results: Sharing across four donors was seen in roughly 5.2% of naive CD4 clonotypes. Naive subsets generally exceeded memory subsets in estimated richness.

This CDR3 comprises 14 residues. CDR1 MNHEY and CDR2 SMNVEV come from the germline V gene (reference sequence). The ends were cut back, 2 bases at V and 3 bases at J, with 11 bases in the middle. CD8 cells classed as naive were CD45RO-negative and positively selected for CCR7, excluding terminally differentiated effector memory CD45RA+ cells. All the donors were Caucasian adults who lived in Nashville, Tennessee. A remark on this clone: No antigen is known for it.

Some clones are missing from TCRdb's copy, which holds only in-frame ones; the method was immunoSEQ multiplex PCR. The sample lists approximately 740,000 clones, around 92% occurring once. Sequenced material: naive CD8+ T cells sorted from blood. The TCR sequence derives from a young man in good health. This chain uses TRBV27 with TRBJ2-7, with TRBD1 as a possible D gene (6 bases). CDR3 sequence reads: CASSLMGADYEQYF. CDR3 in DNA: TGTGCCAGCAGTTTAATGGGGGCAGACTACGAGCAGTACTTC.